The clone carrying this T cell receptor (beta chain) was seen a few times. The antigen is not known. TCRdb reprocessed the 5' RACE reads via MiXCR and lists one record per CDR3 protein. The table includes roughly 400,000 distinct CDR3 sequences, roughly 15% detected once. The trim removed 0 bases at V and 4 bases at J, leaving 5 bases unmatched. The CDR3 extends over 17 amino acids. Germline assignment: CDR1 MNHEY and CDR2 SVGEGT. This record belongs to a study of T-cell memory formation after mild COVID-19. About the study: Among the donors, TCR clusters were largely specific to each donor. Study outcomes and limitations: CD4/CD8 balance characterized clones contracting day 15 to 85, and CD4+ skew characterized later expanders. Shrinking CD4+ clones were chiefly CM and EM; CD8+ ones were chiefly EMRA. Certain responding clones were present in pre-infection memory, suggesting participation of cross-reactive memory.

The sequence came from a young man who had mild COVID-19 (a few samples of this study predate the infection). Cell type and time point are not known. Material for sequencing was PBMCs or a T cell subset sorted from them (not recorded which). The chain uses TRBV6-2 or TRBV6-3 and TRBJ2-1, with 11 bases identical to TRBD2. The CDR3 protein is CASSYSSGGATYNEQFF. The CDR3 region has the DNA TGTGCCAGCAGTTACTCTAGCGGGGGGGCCACGTACAATGAGCAGTTCTTC.